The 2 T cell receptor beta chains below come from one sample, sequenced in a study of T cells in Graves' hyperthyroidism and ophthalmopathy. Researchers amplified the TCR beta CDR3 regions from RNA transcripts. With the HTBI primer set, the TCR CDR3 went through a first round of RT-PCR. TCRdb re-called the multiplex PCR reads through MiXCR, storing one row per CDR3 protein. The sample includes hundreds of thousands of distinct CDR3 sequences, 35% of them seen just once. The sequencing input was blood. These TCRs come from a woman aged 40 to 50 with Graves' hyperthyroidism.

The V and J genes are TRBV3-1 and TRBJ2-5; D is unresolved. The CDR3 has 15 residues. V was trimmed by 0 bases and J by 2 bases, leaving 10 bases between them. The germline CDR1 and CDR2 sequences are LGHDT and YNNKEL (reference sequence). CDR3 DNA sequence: TGTGCCAGCAGCCAAGAGCTTGGGCGGCAAGAGACCCAGTACTTC. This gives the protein CASSQELGRQETQYF.

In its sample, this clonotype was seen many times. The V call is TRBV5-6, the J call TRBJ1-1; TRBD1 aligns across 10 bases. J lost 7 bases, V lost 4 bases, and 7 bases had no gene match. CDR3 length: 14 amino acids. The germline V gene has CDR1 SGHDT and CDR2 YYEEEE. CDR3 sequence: CASSVWTGGNEAFF. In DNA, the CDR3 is TGTGCCAGCAGCGTATGGACAGGGGGGAATGAAGCTTTCTTT.